This T cell receptor (beta chain) appears in the sequencing data of a study of beta chain features in type 1 diabetes. At the level of the study: Healthy donors resembled patients in age, gender and cell yields.

Over 95% purity was reached by all sorted populations. This clone has a handful of counts. Its antigen remains unknown. Trimming cost V 5 bases and J 1 base; bases outside gene matches: 9. The length of the CDR3 is 15 residues. Germline V lookup: CDR1 SGHRS, CDR2 YFSETQ. Reverse transcribing all isolated RNA meant expressed TCRB transcripts were sequenced. Profiled with immunoSEQ multiplex PCR; TCRdb holds only in-frame clones, not every one. In the table there are about 340,000 clones, 7.5% to 9% of which are singletons. Study-level findings and limits: Shortening that was moderate but significant affected the TCRB CDR3s of Type 1 diabetes patients in all four CD4+ subsets.

The TCR was taken from a woman younger than 30 in good health. V is TRBV5-1 and J is TRBJ2-7; 7 nucleotides match TRBD1. The specimen sequenced was central memory CD4+ T cells from blood. CDR3 sequence (DNA): TGCGCCAGCAGTTCTCGTGGGGACAGATCCTACGAGCAGTACTTC. It yields the protein CASSSRGDRSYEQYF.